Below, 13 T cell receptor beta chains from the same sample are listed, as sequenced in a study of blood T cell repertoires in COVID-19 (dated by TCRdb to the early 2020s). The library was prepared using the immunoSEQ multiplex PCR assay. TCRdb's version of the immuneACCESS table is confined to in-frame rearrangements and falls short of the full clone set. An unresolved V gene accounts for under half of the shortfall where checked; the remainder is of unknown origin. Present in this sample are 150,000 to 200,000 clones, roughly 73% of which were seen just once. The ten largest clones add up to approximately 2.9% of the sample. What was sequenced was peripheral blood. The receptor source for this set is a woman aged 80 or over with active or convalescent COVID-19.

This sequence joins TRBV28 and TRBJ2-7, with D unclear. Per the germline V gene, CDR1 is MDHEN and CDR2 is SYDVKM. The CDR3 sequence is 12 residues long. Trimming shortened V by 1 base and J by 5 bases, and 6 bases separated the two germline ends. The CDR3 is CASSLSLHEQYF. In DNA, the CDR3 is TGTGCCAGCAGTTTATCCCTACACGAGCAGTACTTC.

This rearrangement joins TRBV4-1 to TRBJ2-7; 8 nucleotides agree with TRBD2. The germline V gene has CDR1 MGHRA and CDR2 YSYEKL. With 4 bases clipped from V and 6 bases from J, the junction kept 14 bases outside the gene matches. The CDR3 sequence is 16 residues long. CDR3 protein: CASSLAVGLAWGEQYF. DNA for the CDR3: TGCGCCAGCAGCCTCGCGGTAGGACTAGCTTGGGGCGAGCAGTACTTC.

This chain uses TRBV5-1 with TRBJ2-5, with D perhaps TRBD1 (6 bases). Deletions cut 0 bases from V and 9 bases from J, with 15 bases between. The germline CDR1 and CDR2 sequences are SGHRS and YFSETQ. This CDR3 region has 14 residues. The CDR3 region is CASSLETGRLSQYF. DNA for the CDR3: TGCGCCAGCAGCTTGGAGACAGGCCGCCTATCCCAGTACTTC.

The DNA for the CDR3 is TGCAGCGTTGAAGCCTCGGGGGCGGGGGATGAAAAACTGTTTTTT. Its translation: CSVEASGAGDEKLFF. The chain has TRBV29-1 and TRBJ1-4; TRBD1 might be the D (6 bases). The CDR3 covers 15 residues. V lost 1 base, J lost 6 bases, and 15 bases lay in between. Germline V gene data show CDR1 as SQVTM and CDR2 as ANQGSEA. Based on the CDR3 plus reference TRBV29-1 and TRBJ1-4, the full variable domain is SAVISQKPSRDICQRGTSLTIQCQVDSQVTMMFWYRQQPGQSLTLIATANQGSEATYESGFVIDKFPISRPNLTFSTLTVSNMSPEDSSIYLCSVEASGAGDEKLFFGSGTQLSVL.

The J gene is TRBJ2-1, the V gene TRBV7-3; 9 bases are a match to TRBD1. This CDR3 region has 15 residues. Germline loops: CDR1 SGHTA, CDR2 FQGTGA. J was trimmed by 4 bases and V by 5 bases; bases with no gene match: 6. The CDR3 is CASSPGQGPYNEQFF. CDR3 nucleotide sequence: TGTGCCAGCAGCCCTGGACAGGGGCCTTACAATGAGCAGTTCTTC.

V is TRBV5-1 and J is TRBJ1-1; no clear D. Per germline, CDR1 SGHRS and CDR2 YFSETQ. The CDR3 totals 15 residues. V was shortened by 0 bases and J by 11 bases, with 20 bases between the two germline ends. The chain's CDR3 is CASSLGYRDSSAAFF. In nucleotides, the CDR3 is TGCGCCAGCAGCTTGGGATACCGCGACTCTAGTGCGGCTTTCTTT.

This clone was observed once. V and J are TRBV29-1 and TRBJ2-2, with D possibly TRBD1 on 7 matching bases. Germline CDR1 SQVTM, CDR2 ANQGSEA. Between the trimmed V and J ends, which lost 1 base and 3 bases, there was a span of 9 bases. CDR3 size: 14 residues. CDR3 in amino acids: CSVEAGGYTGELFF. CDR3 bases: TGCAGCGTTGAAGCAGGGGGGTACACCGGGGAGCTGTTTTTT.

The CDR3: CASSYGGRYHNQPQHF. CDR3 sequence (DNA): TGTGCCAGCAGTTACGGGGGGCGATACCACAATCAGCCCCAGCATTTT. The gene calls are TRBV28 and TRBJ1-5; TRBD1 is a possible D gene (6 bases). Between the trimmed V and J ends, which lost 4 bases and 3 bases, there was a span of 16 bases. Germline CDR1 is MDHEN and CDR2 is SYDVKM. The CDR3 has 16 residues.

This clone came up a few times. The rearrangement links TRBV28 to TRBJ1-2; TRBD1 matches 7 bases. J lost 8 bases, V lost 1 base, and 4 bases had no gene match. CDR3 length: 13 residues. Per germline, CDR1 MDHEN and CDR2 SYDVKM. The CDR3 reads CASSLSYRGGYTF. For the CDR3, the DNA is TGTGCCAGCAGTTTATCGTACAGGGGAGGCTACACCTTC.

The CDR3 protein is CASSPSRNVMNTEAFF. DNA of the CDR3: TGCGCCAGCAGCCCCTCCAGAAATGTCATGAACACTGAAGCTTTCTTT. V gene TRBV5-1 combines with J gene TRBJ1-1; D unclear. The ends were cut back, 4 bases at V and 0 bases at J, with 16 bases in the middle. The CDR3 consists of 16 residues. The V gene's germline CDR1 is SGHRS and CDR2 YFSETQ.

The V and J genes are TRBV18 and TRBJ1-2, with TRBD1 identical over 8 bases. From germline, CDR1 is KGHSH and CDR2 LQKENI. This CDR3 has 15 residues. Germline trimming cut 3 bases from V and 4 bases from J; bases unmatched to any gene: 7. The CDR3 loop reads CASSPTGESSYGYTF. The CDR3 nucleotides read TGTGCCAGCTCACCGACAGGGGAGAGTAGCTATGGCTACACCTTC.

The chain is built from TRBV5-1 and TRBJ1-6; D might be TRBD1 (5 bases). The V gene lost 2 bases and the J gene lost 10 bases, with 19 bases spanning the gap. CDR1 is SGHRS and CDR2 is YFSETQ in the germline V gene. The CDR3 is 16 residues long. CDR3 protein: CASSFSGGGENSPLHF. The CDR3 DNA sequence: TGCGCCAGCAGCTTCTCTGGTGGGGGGGAAAACTCACCCCTCCACTTT.

The chain joins TRBV21-1 to TRBJ2-7; the table's D call, TRBD1, was not checked against the DNA. TRBV21-1 is assigned pseudogene status. CDR3 length: 16 amino acids. CDR3: CASSLSDTFSSYEQYF. DNA for the CDR3: TGTGCCAGCAGCCTATCAGACACCTTCAGCTCCTACGAGCAGTACTTC.